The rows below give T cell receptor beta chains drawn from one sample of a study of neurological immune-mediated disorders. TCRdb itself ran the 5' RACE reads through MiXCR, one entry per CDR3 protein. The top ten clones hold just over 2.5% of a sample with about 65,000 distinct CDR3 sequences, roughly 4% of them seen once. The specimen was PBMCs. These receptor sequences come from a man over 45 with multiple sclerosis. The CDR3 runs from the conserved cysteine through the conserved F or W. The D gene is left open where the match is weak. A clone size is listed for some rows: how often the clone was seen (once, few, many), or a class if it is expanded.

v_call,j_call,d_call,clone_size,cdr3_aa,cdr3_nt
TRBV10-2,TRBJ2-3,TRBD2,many,CASSVDSGGRTDTQYF,TGCGCCAGCAGTGTTGATAGCGGGGGCCGCACAGATACGCAGTATTTT
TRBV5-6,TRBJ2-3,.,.,CASSMNGISTDTQYF,TGTGCCAGTAGTATGAACGGGATTAGCACAGATACGCAGTATTTT
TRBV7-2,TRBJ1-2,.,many,CASNRGGQLAYTF,TGTGCCAGCAACCGAGGGGGACAACTAGCCTACACCTTC
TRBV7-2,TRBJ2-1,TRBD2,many,CASSLSSGGINEQFF,TGTGCCAGCAGCTTAAGTAGCGGGGGGATAAATGAGCAGTTCTTC
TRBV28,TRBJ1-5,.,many,CASSFLGSNQPQHF,TGTGCCAGCAGTTTTCTTGGGAGCAATCAGCCCCAGCATTTT
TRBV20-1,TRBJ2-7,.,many,CSAIRGQLYEQYF,TGCAGTGCCATCCGAGGACAGCTCTACGAGCAGTACTTC
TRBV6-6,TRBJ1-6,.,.,CASRTGGRNNSPLHF,TGTGCCAGCAGAACGGGGGGTCGGAATAATTCACCCCTCCACTTT
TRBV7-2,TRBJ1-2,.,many,CASSLTRGGNYGYTF,TGTGCCAGCAGCTTAACCCGGGGAGGGAACTATGGCTACACCTTC
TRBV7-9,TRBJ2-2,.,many,CASSVTVTGELFF,TGTGCCAGCAGCGTCACAGTCACCGGGGAGCTGTTTTTT
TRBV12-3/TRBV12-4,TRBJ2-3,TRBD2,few,CASLYYSGGSIRTDTQYF,TGTGCCAGCCTTTATTACAGCGGGGGGTCCATACGCACAGATACGCAGTATTTT
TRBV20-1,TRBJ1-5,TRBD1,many,CSATPGQGYQPQHF,TGCAGTGCTACCCCGGGACAGGGATACCAGCCCCAGCATTTT
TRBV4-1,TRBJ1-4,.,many,CASSQDLRGRGIGEKLFF,TGCGCCAGCAGCCAAGATTTGAGGGGGAGGGGCATTGGTGAAAAACTGTTTTTT
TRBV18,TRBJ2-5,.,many,CASLTGRGETQYF,TGTGCCAGCCTAACAGGGCGCGGAGAGACCCAGTACTTC
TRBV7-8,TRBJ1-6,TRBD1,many,CASSRTGQSSPLNF,TGTGCCAGCAGCCGGACAGGACAGAGTTCACCCCTCAACTTT
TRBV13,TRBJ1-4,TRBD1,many,CASSLRGQGTNEKLFF,TGTGCCAGCAGCCTACGGGGACAGGGAACTAATGAAAAACTGTTTTTT
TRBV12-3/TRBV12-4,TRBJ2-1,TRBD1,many,CASSSEMTGLNEQFF,TGTGCCAGCAGCTCCGAGATGACAGGGCTCAATGAGCAGTTCTTC
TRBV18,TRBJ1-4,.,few,CASSGGLTDEKLFF,TGTGCCAGCTCAGGGGGCCTGACCGATGAAAAACTGTTTTTT
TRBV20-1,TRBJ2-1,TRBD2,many,CSARVAGGSGGFRDEQFF,TGCAGTGCTAGAGTAGCCGGCGGGAGCGGGGGCTTTAGGGATGAGCAGTTCTTC
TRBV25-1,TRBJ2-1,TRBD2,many,CASSDPSGTAGEQFF,TGTGCCAGCAGTGACCCTAGCGGGACAGCTGGGGAGCAGTTCTTC
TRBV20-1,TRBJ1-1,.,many,CSARETPTMNTEAFF,TGCAGTGCTAGAGAAACGCCAACCATGAACACTGAAGCTTTCTTT
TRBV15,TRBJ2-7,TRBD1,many,CAISDREFYEQYF,TGTGCCATTTCGGACAGGGAATTCTACGAGCAGTACTTC
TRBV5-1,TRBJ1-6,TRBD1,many,CASTQDRGFSPLHF,TGCGCCAGCACACAAGACAGGGGTTTTTCACCCCTCCACTTT
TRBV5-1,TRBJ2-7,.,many,CASSHVGVATEQYF,TGCGCCAGCAGCCACGTCGGCGTAGCTACCGAGCAGTACTTC
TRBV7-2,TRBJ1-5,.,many,CASSLGLSMPQHF,TGTGCCAGCAGCTTAGGCCTGTCTATGCCCCAGCATTTT
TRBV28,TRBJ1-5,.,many,CASTTPAGTRPQHF,TGTGCCAGCACAACCCCTGCTGGGACTCGACCCCAGCATTTT
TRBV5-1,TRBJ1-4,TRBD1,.,CASSLQGALNEKLFF,TGCGCCAGCAGCTTGCAGGGGGCACTTAATGAAAAACTGTTTTTT
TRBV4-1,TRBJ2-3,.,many,CASSHYGRVSTDTQYF,TGCGCCAGCAGCCATTATGGACGGGTTAGCACAGATACGCAGTATTTT
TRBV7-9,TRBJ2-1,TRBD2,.,CASSIAGGLPRFF,TGTGCCAGCAGCATAGCGGGGGGGCTTCCCCGGTTCTTC
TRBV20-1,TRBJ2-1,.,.,CSARGWPSYNEQFF,TGCAGTGCTAGAGGATGGCCCTCCTACAATGAGCAGTTCTTC
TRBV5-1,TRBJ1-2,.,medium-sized,CASSAGHSYGYTF,TGCGCCAGCAGCGCGGGACACAGCTATGGCTACACCTTC
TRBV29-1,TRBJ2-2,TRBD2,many,CSVERSGLAGTGELFF,TGCAGCGTTGAACGATCGGGACTAGCGGGAACCGGGGAGCTGTTTTTT
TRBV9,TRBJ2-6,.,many,CASSVGDISGANVLTF,TGTGCCAGCAGCGTAGGAGACATCTCTGGGGCCAACGTCCTGACTTTC
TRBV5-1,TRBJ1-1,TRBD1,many,CASSLAFPRSDRGFRGAEAFF,TGCGCCAGCAGCTTGGCCTTTCCCCGGTCGGACAGGGGCTTTCGGGGGGCTGAAGCTTTCTTT
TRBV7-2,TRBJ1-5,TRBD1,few,CASSLASGQVQPQNF,TGTGCCAGCAGCTTAGCTTCAGGACAGGTTCAGCCCCAGAATTTT
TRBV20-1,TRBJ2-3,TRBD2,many,CSASTSASTDTQYF,TGCAGTGCTTCGACTAGCGCTAGCACAGATACGCAGTATTTT